What follows are 12 T cell receptor beta chains derived from one specimen sequenced in a study of radiation and T cells in renal cell carcinoma. Clones were read by immunoSEQ multiplex PCR, and TCRdb kept only the in-frame ones, dropping some. The data hold some 8,800 clones, with 55% to 80% observed a single time. The treatment denotes: treatment-naive control, cytoreductive nephrectomy. The material sequenced was tumor tissue, taken from a patient whose treatment was nephrectomy without radiotherapy. These receptor sequences come from a man between 60 and 70 years old with renal cell carcinoma.

The V call is TRBV6-5, the J call TRBJ2-5; 9 bases map to TRBD2. The CDR3 spans 15 residues. The ends lost 3 bases at V and 6 bases at J; junction bases unmatched: 8. CDR1 is MNHEY and CDR2 is SVGAGI in the germline V gene. CDR3 residues: CASSYGGRAVKTQYF. The DNA of the CDR3 is TGTGCCAGCAGTTATGGCGGGAGGGCCGTGAAGACCCAGTACTTC.

The chain is built from TRBV5-6 and TRBJ2-5, with a possible D match to TRBD1 (5 bases). Looked up from germline, CDR1 is SGHDT and CDR2 is YYEEEE. V lost 0 bases, J lost 5 bases, and 8 bases lay in between. The CDR3 runs 13 residues. CDR3: CASSLDRTETQYF. The CDR3 DNA follows: TGTGCCAGCAGCTTGGACAGGACGGAGACCCAGTACTTC.

The chain has TRBV29-1 and TRBJ2-7; D unclear. Germline lookup yields CDR1 SQVTM and CDR2 ANQGSEA. The CDR3 sequence is 13 residues long. Deletions cut 0 bases from V and 0 bases from J, with 6 bases between. The CDR3 DNA reads as TGCAGCGTTGAAGACACCTTCTCCTACGAGCAGTACTTC. Its translation is CSVEDTFSYEQYF.

The gene calls are TRBV9 and TRBJ1-5; 9 positions match TRBD1. The germline V gene encodes CDR1 SGDLS and CDR2 YYNGEE. V lost 3 bases and J lost 3; bases outside the gene matches: 4. This CDR3 has 15 amino acids. The CDR3 DNA reads TGTGCCAGCAGCGACGGACAGGGGCTCAATCAGCCCCAGCATTTT. Protein: CASSDGQGLNQPQHF. The variable domain in full, with the rest retrieved from reference TRBV9 and TRBJ1-5, is DSGVTQTPKHLITATGQRVTLRCSPRSGDLSVYWYQQSLDQGLQFLIQYYNGEERAKGNILERFSAQQFPDLHSELNLSSLELGDSALYFCASSDGQGLNQPQHFGDGTRLSIL.

This clone was seen only a few times. J is TRBJ1-1 and V is TRBV6-6; D gene unclear. The CDR3 contains 12 residues. V lost 2 bases and J 3 bases, leaving 4 bases between the germline ends. Germline V gene sequence: CDR1 MNHNY, CDR2 SVGAGI (reference sequence). The CDR3 DNA reads TGTGCCAGCAGTTACGGGGACACTGAAGCTTTCTTT. It encodes CASSYGDTEAFF.

The chain carries TRBV7-9 and TRBJ2-4, with 10 bases matching TRBD1. The CDR3 spans 19 residues. The V segment lost 1 base and the J segment 0 bases; nucleotides outside the gene matches: 9. Germline CDR1 is SEHNR and CDR2 is FQNEAQ (reference sequence). The CDR3, as DNA: TGTGCCAGCAGCTTAGGGACAGGGGGGGGCTCTAGAGCCAAAAACATTCAGTACTTC. As protein: CASSLGTGGGSRAKNIQYF.

The chain links TRBV27 to TRBJ1-2; D is perhaps TRBD1 (5 bases). Germline V gene data show CDR1 as MNHEY and CDR2 as SMNVEV (reference sequence). V lost 1 base to trimming and J lost 4 bases, with 10 bases between them. This CDR3 is built from 14 residues. In DNA, the CDR3 is TGTGCCAGCAGTTTATTGGGGCAGAGCTATGGCTACACCTTC. Residues: CASSLLGQSYGYTF.

The V call is TRBV5-4, the J call TRBJ2-5; the D gene is possibly TRBD2 (5 bases). The CDR3 totals 16 residues. CDR1 is SGHNT, CDR2 YYREEE, per germline (reference sequence). V was pared by 2 bases and J by 4 bases, with 18 bases between. The CDR3 DNA reads TGTGCCAGCAGCTTCCCTAGCAGATCGGCCGCAGAGACCCAGTACTTC. Translation: CASSFPSRSAAETQYF.

The V gene is TRBV6-4, the J gene TRBJ2-3, with 9 bases matching TRBD2. Trimming at V came to 4 bases and at J to 1 base, leaving 0 bases not matched to a gene. Per the germline V gene, CDR1 is MRHNA and CDR2 is SNTAGT. This CDR3 contains 14 residues. CDR3 coding DNA: TGTGCCAGCAGTGTAGCGGGGGGCACAGATACGCAGTATTTT. This sequence encodes CASSVAGGTDTQYF.

This clone appeared a single time. This chain links TRBV7-9 with TRBJ2-7; D may correspond to TRBD1 or TRBD2 (6 bases each). The germline gives CDR1 SEHNR, CDR2 FQNEAQ (reference sequence). CDR3 size: 16 residues. V was cut by 5 bases and J by 0 bases, with 17 bases left in between. The CDR3 loop reads CASSGGAGTFSYEQYF. The DNA of the CDR3 is TGTGCCAGCAGCGGAGGGGCCGGGACATTCTCCTACGAGCAGTACTTC. Full variable domain (remainder filled in from reference TRBV7-9 and TRBJ2-7): DTGVSQNPRHKITKRGQNVTFRCDPISEHNRLYWYRQTLGQGPEFLTYFQNEAQLEKSRLLSDRFSAERPKGSFSTLEIQRTEQGDSAMYLCASSGGAGTFSYEQYFGPGTRLTVT.

This clone occurred a few times. This chain joins TRBV6-1 and TRBJ1-1; a possible D gene is TRBD1 (6 bases). Trimming took 10 bases from V and 2 from J, leaving 11 bases between them. Germline assignment: CDR1 MNHNS and CDR2 SASEGT. The CDR3 loop spans 12 amino acids. The DNA for the CDR3 is TGTGCCACCGCCAGGGGTAACACTGAAGCTTTCTTT. Translating it yields CATARGNTEAFF.

V usage is TRBV5-1 and J usage is TRBJ2-3; 12 bases agree with TRBD2. Losses at the gene ends were 7 bases for V and 1 base for J; bases not matched to a gene: 4. The V gene's germline CDR1 is SGHRS and CDR2 YFSETQ. This CDR3 is 15 amino acids long. This chain's CDR3 is CASELAGGRTDTQYF. DNA for the CDR3: TGCGCCAGCGAACTAGCGGGGGGTCGCACAGATACGCAGTATTTT. Combining the CDR3 with reference TRBV5-1 and TRBJ2-3 gives the whole variable domain KAGVTQTPRYLIKTRGQQVTLSCSPISGHRSVSWYQQTPGQGLQFLFEYFSETQRNKGNFPGRFSGRQFSNSRSEMNVSTLELGDSALYLCASELAGGRTDTQYFGPGTRLTVL.